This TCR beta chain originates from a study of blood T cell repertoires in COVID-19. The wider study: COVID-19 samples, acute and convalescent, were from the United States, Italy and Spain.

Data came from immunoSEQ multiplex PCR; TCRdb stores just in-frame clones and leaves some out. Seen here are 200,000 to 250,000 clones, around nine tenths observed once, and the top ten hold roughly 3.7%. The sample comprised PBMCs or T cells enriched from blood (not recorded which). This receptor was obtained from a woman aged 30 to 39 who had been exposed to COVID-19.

The CDR3 sequence is CASSEQTGRNEKLFF. The CDR3 coding sequence is TGTGCCAGCAGTGAACAGACAGGGCGTAATGAAAAACTGTTTTTT. The rearrangement links TRBV25-1 to TRBJ1-4; TRBD1 matches at 7 bases. CDR1 is MGHDK and CDR2 is SYGVNS in the germline V gene. With 2 bases clipped from V and 4 bases from J, the junction kept 4 bases outside the gene matches. The CDR3 covers 15 residues.